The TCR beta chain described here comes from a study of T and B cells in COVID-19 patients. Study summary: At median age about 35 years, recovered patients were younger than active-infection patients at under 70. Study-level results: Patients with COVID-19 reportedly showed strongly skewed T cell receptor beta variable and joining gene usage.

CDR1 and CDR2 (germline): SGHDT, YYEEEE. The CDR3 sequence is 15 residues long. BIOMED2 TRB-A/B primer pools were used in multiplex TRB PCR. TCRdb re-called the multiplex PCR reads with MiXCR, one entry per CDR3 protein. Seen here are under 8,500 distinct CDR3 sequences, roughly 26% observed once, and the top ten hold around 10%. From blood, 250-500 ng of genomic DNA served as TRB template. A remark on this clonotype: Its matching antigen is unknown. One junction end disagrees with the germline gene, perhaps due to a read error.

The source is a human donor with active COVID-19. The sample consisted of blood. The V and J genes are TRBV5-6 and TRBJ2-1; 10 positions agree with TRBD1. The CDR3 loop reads CASSLGQGRVNEQFF. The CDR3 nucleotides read TGCGCCAGCAGCTTGGGACAGGGGAGGGTAAATGAGCAGTTCTTC. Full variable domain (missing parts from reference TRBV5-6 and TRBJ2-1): DAGVTQSPTHLIKTRGQQVTLRCSPKSGHDTVSWYQQALGQGPQFIFQYYEEEERQRGNFPDRFSGHQFPNYSSELNVNALLLGDSALYLCASSLGQGRVNEQFFGPGTRLTVL.